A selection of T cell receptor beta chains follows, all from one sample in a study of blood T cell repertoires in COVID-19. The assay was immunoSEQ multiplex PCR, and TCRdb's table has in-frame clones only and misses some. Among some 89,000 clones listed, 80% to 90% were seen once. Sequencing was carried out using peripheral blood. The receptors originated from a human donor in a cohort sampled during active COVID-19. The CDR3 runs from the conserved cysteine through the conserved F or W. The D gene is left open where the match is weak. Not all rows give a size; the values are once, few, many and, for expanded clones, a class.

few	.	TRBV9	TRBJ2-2	TGTGCCAGCAGCTACGAGGGTAGCGCCACCGGGGAGCTGTTTTTT	CASSYEGSATGELFF
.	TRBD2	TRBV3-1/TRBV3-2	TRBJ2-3	TGTGCCAGCAGTACTAGCGGTGGGGGTAGCACAGATACGCAGTATTTT	CASSTSGGGSTDTQYF
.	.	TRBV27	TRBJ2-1	TGTGCCAGCACTCGGGCGGGCCATCCACTTTACAATGAGCAGTTCTTC	CASTRAGHPLYNEQFF
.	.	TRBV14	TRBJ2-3	TGTGCCAGCAGCCAAGTAGGGGCAGATACGCAGTATTTT	CASSQVGADTQYF
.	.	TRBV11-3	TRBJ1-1	TGTGCCAGCAGCAACGAGGGTGGGACTGAAGCTTTCTTT	CASSNEGGTEAFF
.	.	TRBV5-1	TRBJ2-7	TGCGCCAGCAGCTTGACCACCGACTATGAGCAGTACTTC	CASSLTTDYEQYF
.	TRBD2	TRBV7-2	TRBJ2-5	TGTGCCAGCAGCCCGCGGGGCGGGGGAGAGACCCAGTACTTC	CASSPRGGGETQYF
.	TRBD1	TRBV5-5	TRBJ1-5	TGTGCCAGCAGCTTTGACAGGGGATATGAGCCCCAGCATTTT	CASSFDRGYEPQHF
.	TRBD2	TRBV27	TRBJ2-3	TGTGCCAGCAGCCTAATAGCGGGGGTGACCCCCAGCACAGATACGCAGTATTTT	CASSLIAGVTPSTDTQYF
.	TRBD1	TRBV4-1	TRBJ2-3	TGCGCCAGCAGCCAAGAATGGACAGGGCGGGCAGATACGCAGTATTTT	CASSQEWTGRADTQYF
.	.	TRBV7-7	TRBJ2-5	TGTGCTAGCAGCTTGGGGCCCAGAGGCGGTCAAGAGACCCAGTACTTC	CASSLGPRGGQETQYF